Sequencing of this T cell receptor (beta chain) was carried out in a study of OX40 agonist ivuxolimab in advanced cancers. Overall study findings and caveats: The study observed clonal expansion of CD4+ and CD8+ blood T cells by week 6 at 0.1 to 3.0 mg/kg. Part of the nonresponder group also had normalized T-cell clonal expansion that was low. Researchers did not establish what antigens the expanded peripheral T cells target.

Sequenced by immunoSEQ multiplex PCR; TCRdb stores in-frame clones only, minus some. The sample includes about 75,000 clones, roughly 84% of them seen just once. As regards this clone: Its specificity is unknown.

This CDR3 contains 16 residues. With 4 bases clipped from V and 4 bases from J, the junction kept 10 bases outside the gene matches. The germline CDR1 and CDR2 sequences are MGHDK and SYGVNS. The sample was CD4+ or CD8+ T cells sorted from blood, taken in a trial of the OX40 agonist ivuxolimab. The TCR originated in an adult with an advanced solid tumor such as melanoma, head and neck, liver or kidney cancer. The chain employs TRBV25-1 and TRBJ2-5; 9 bases line up with TRBD2. This CDR3 reads CASSAQGLALRETQYF. The CDR3, as DNA: TGTGCCAGCAGTGCACAGGGACTAGCCCTCAGAGAGACCCAGTACTTC.